Detailed here is one T cell receptor (beta chain). Its cognate antigen is unknown. The data are from a study of memory CD4+ T cells and cytomegalovirus serostatus. Background on the study: Donors were healthy Belgian adults, under 10 CMV seropositive and roughly 25 seronegative. Study-level results: Suggested: most of the CMV-linked TCR signature lies in CD4+ memory cells. CMV serostatus prediction reached median AUC approximately 0.95, or 0.91 with US-trained model.

Assay: immunoSEQ multiplex PCR; the TCRdb copy retains only in-frame clones and omits some. Found here are some 35,000 clones, approximately 79% of them singletons; the top ten hold around 5.2%. The sort gate was single viable CD3+CD4+CD8-CD45RO+ cells for memory CD4+ T cells. CD4+ T cells were isolated by positive magnetic selection. CDR1 and CDR2 (germline): SGHVS, FQNEAQ. The CDR3 runs 16 residues. Trimming took 3 bases from V and 0 from J, leaving 13 bases between them. This receptor was obtained from an adult in good health and CMV-seropositive. Sequencing used memory CD4+ T cells from blood. The V call is TRBV7-8, the J call TRBJ2-3; D may be TRBD2 (6 bases). Written as DNA, the CDR3 is TGTGCCAGCAGCTTTAGCGGTTCTTACAGCACAGATACGCAGTATTTT. It codes for CASSFSGSYSTDTQYF.